This TCR beta chain came from a study of T cells after yellow fever vaccination. The study, taken as a whole, reports: Relatively few clonotypes were ones that appeared in both CD4 and CD8 compartments.

TCRdb ran MiXCR on the 5' RACE reads and lists one entry per CDR3 protein. The sample has about 510,000 distinct CDR3 sequences; around a fifth are singletons. The CDR3 consists of 16 residues. Trimming at V came to 1 base and at J to 6 bases, leaving 9 bases not matched to a gene. Looked up from germline, CDR1 is MNHEY and CDR2 is SVGAGI. As to this clonotype: Its antigen remains unidentified.

This specimen was PBMCs, taken approximately 22 days after the first yellow fever vaccination. The source is a young man who received the YFV17D yellow fever vaccine. This chain uses TRBV6-5 with TRBJ2-3; 8 nucleotides align to TRBD2. The CDR3 bases are TGTGCCAGCAGTTACTTACCCGGGACTAGTTCGGATACGCAGTATTTT. It codes for CASSYLPGTSSDTQYF.